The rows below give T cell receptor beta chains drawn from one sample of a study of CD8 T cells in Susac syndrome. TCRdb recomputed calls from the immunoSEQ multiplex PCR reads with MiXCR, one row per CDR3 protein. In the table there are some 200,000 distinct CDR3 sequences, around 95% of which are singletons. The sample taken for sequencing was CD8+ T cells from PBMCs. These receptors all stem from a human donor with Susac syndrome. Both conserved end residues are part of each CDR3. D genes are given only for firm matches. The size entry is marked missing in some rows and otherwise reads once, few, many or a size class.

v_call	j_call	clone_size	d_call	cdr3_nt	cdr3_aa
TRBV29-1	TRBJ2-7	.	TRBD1	TGCAGCGTTCTGGGACAGGGGGTCGATTACGAGCAGTACTTC	CSVLGQGVDYEQYF
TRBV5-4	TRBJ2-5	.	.	TGTGCCAGCAGCTTCGGTACAGTGACTCCCGAAGAGACCCAGTACTTC	CASSFGTVTPEETQYF
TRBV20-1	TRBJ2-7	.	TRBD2	TGCAGTGCAATTGATCCCGGGACTAGCGGGACCTACGAGCAGTACTTC	CSAIDPGTSGTYEQYF
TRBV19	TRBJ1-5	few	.	TGTGCCAGTAGTGATTATAGCAATCAGCCCCAGCATTTT	CASSDYSNQPQHF
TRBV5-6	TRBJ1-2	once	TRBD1	TGTGCCAGCAGCTTGGGGACAGGGACGGATGGCTACACCTTC	CASSLGTGTDGYTF
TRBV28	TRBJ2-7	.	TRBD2	TGTGCCAGCAGTTTAGCTAGCGGGAGGGGCGAGCAGTACTTC	CASSLASGRGEQYF
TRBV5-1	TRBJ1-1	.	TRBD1	TGCGCCAACAGCGGACGGACAGGGTCTGTCACTGAAGCTTTCTTT	CANSGRTGSVTEAFF
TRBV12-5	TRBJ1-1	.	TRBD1	TGTGCTAGTGGGGACAGGCCTCCCGGGACTGAAGCTTTCTTT	CASGDRPPGTEAFF
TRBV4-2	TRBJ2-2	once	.	TGTGCCAGCAGCCAAGTTCAGGCGGGACGAGGCACCGGGGAGCTGTTTTTT	CASSQVQAGRGTGELFF
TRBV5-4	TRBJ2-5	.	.	TGTGCCAGCAGCCGTGGGCTAATACAAGAGACCCAGTACTTC	CASSRGLIQETQYF
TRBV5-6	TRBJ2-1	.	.	TGTGCCAGCAGCTTGATGGGGGGTGCAGCTTACAATGAGCAGTTCTTC	CASSLMGGAAYNEQFF
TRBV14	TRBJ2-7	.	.	TGTGCCAGCAGCCAAGATCTAAGCAGCGAGCAGTACTTC	CASSQDLSSEQYF
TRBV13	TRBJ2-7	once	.	TGTGCCAGCAGCTCTGGCTTACTAACACACGAGCAGTACTTC	CASSSGLLTHEQYF
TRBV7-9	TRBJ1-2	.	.	TGTGCCAGCAGCCCTGGAGCCCCTAACTATGGCTACACCTTC	CASSPGAPNYGYTF
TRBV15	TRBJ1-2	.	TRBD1	TGTGCCACCAGCAGTACCGGGACAGGGGCATTAATGGACTATGGCTACACCTTC	CATSSTGTGALMDYGYTF
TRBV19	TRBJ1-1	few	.	TGTGCCAGTAGGGCAGGATACACTGAAGCTTTCTTT	CASRAGYTEAFF
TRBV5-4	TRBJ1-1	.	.	TGTGCCAGCAGCCGCGGCCGGGGAGCTTTCTTT	CASSRGRGAFF
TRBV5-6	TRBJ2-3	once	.	TGTGCCAGTCTCCCGGATGCCGGCACAGATACGCAGTATTTT	CASLPDAGTDTQYF
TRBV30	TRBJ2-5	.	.	TGTGCCTGGAGAGGGTACCAAGAGACCCAGTACTTC	CAWRGYQETQYF
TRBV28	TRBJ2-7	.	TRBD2	TGTGCCAGCACTACTAATAGCGGGAGGGTGAACGAGCAGTACTTC	CASTTNSGRVNEQYF
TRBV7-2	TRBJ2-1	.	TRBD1	TGTGCCAGCAGCCCCGGGACAGCCGGTTACAATGAGCAGTTCTTC	CASSPGTAGYNEQFF
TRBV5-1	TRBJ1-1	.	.	TGCGCCAGCAGCTTGGTGGCAGGCAGTGGAGGCACTGAAGCTTTCTTT	CASSLVAGSGGTEAFF
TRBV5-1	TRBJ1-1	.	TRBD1	TGCGCCAGCAGCCGGACAGGGGGCGAAAGCACTGAAGCTTTCTTT	CASSRTGGESTEAFF
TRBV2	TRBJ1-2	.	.	TGTGCCAGCAGTCATGATCGGGAAGCTAACTATGGCTACACCTTC	CASSHDREANYGYTF
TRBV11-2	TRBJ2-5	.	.	TGTGCCAGCAGCCCCACCGGGATAGAGACCCAGTACTTC	CASSPTGIETQYF
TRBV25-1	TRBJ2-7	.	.	TGTGCCAGCAGTGAGGGAGACGGATACGAGCAGTACTTC	CASSEGDGYEQYF
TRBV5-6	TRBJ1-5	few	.	TGTGCCAGCAGCTTGTGGACAGAGAACAATCAGCCCCAGCATTTT	CASSLWTENNQPQHF
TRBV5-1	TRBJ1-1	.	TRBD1	TGCGCCAGCAGGACACAGGGGTGGAACACTGAAGCTTTCTTT	CASRTQGWNTEAFF
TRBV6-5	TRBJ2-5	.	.	TGTGCCAGCAGGGACGGGACATTCCAAGAGACCCAGTACTTC	CASRDGTFQETQYF
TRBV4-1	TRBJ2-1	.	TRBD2	TGCGCCAGCAGCCAAGTGGGACTAGCGGGGTCCGATGAGCAGTTCTTC	CASSQVGLAGSDEQFF
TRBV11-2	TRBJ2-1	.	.	TGTGCCAGCAGCCCTGGTTCGGGCTCCTACAATGAGCAGTTCTTC	CASSPGSGSYNEQFF
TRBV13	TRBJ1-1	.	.	TGTGCCAGCAGCTTAGTCGGGGACACTGAAGCTTTCTTT	CASSLVGDTEAFF
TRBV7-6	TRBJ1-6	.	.	TGTGCCAGCAGCCTAAAGACAGAGAATTCACCCCTCCACTTT	CASSLKTENSPLHF
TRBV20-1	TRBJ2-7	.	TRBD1	TGCAGTGCTAGATCCGGGACAGGGCCCTACGAGCAGTACTTC	CSARSGTGPYEQYF
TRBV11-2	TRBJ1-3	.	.	TGTGCCAGCAGCTTCGGGTATACCGGAAACACCATATATTTT	CASSFGYTGNTIYF
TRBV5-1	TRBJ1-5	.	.	TGCGCCAGCAGCTTGGGGGACGCTAATCAGCCCCAGCATTTT	CASSLGDANQPQHF
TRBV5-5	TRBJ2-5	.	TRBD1	TGTGCCAGCAGCACCGGGACAGGGCTTTTGGGGGAGACCCAGTACTTC	CASSTGTGLLGETQYF
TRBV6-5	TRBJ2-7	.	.	TGTGCCAGCAGTTTCGACGGAGCCTACGAGCAGTACTTC	CASSFDGAYEQYF
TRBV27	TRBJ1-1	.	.	TGTGCCAGCAGCGACTTGTACACTGAAGCTTTCTTT	CASSDLYTEAFF
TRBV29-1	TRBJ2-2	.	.	TGCAGCGTTAGACCAAGGGGGACCGGGGAGCTGTTTTTT	CSVRPRGTGELFF
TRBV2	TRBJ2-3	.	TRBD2	TGTGCCAGCGAGGGACTAGCGGGATCTATGGATACGCAGTATTTT	CASEGLAGSMDTQYF
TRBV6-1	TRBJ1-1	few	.	TGTGCCAGCAGTAGCCTAATTGGGATGAATGCGGCTTTCTTT	CASSSLIGMNAAFF
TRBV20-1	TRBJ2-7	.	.	TGCAGCGAAAAAGATCCGAACCACTACGAGCAGTACTTC	CSEKDPNHYEQYF
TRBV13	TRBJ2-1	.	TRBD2	TGTGCCAGCAGCTTCCCTAGCGGGGGGGAAGTCGTGCAGTTCTTC	CASSFPSGGEVVQFF
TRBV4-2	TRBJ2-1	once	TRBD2	TGTGCCAGCAGCCCCTATATAGCGGGGGGCCCACAGTTCTTC	CASSPYIAGGPQFF
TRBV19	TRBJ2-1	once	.	TGTGCCAGTAGTTCCTTCCCCTCGGACGGCCCCTTTAGCTCCTACAATGAGCAGTTCTTC	CASSSFPSDGPFSSYNEQFF
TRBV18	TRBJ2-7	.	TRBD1	TGTGCCAGCTCATTCGGGACAGGGGCGTACGAGCAGTACTTC	CASSFGTGAYEQYF
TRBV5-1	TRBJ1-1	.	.	TGCGCCAGCACGAGGGACGGTGTGAACACTGAAGCTTTCTTT	CASTRDGVNTEAFF
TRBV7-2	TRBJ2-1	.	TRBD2	TGTGCCAGCAGCTTAGCTGGGCGGGGCAGCGGGATCCGCCGGGAGCAGTTCTTC	CASSLAGRGSGIRREQFF
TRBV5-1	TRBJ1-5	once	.	TGCGCCAGCAGCTGGACGGCAGGAGACGAGCCCCAGCATTTT	CASSWTAGDEPQHF
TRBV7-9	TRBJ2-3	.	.	TGTACCAGCATAGGCATCATTAGCACAGATACGCAGTATTTT	CTSIGIISTDTQYF
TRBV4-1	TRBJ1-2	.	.	TGCGCCAGCAGCCAAGGTCCAGGGGAGACCTTC	CASSQGPGETF
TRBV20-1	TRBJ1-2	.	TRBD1	TGCAGTGCTACAGAGCTACAGGGGGCTTACTATGGCTACACCTTC	CSATELQGAYYGYTF
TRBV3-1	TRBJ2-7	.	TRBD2	TGTGCCAGCAGCCGATCGACTAGCGGATACGAGCAGTACTTC	CASSRSTSGYEQYF
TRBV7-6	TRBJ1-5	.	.	TGTGCCAGCAGCTTAGGGATAGACAGCAATCAGCCCCAGCATTTT	CASSLGIDSNQPQHF
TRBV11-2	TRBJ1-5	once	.	TGTGCCAGCAGCTTAGGGACGGATAGCAATCAGCCCCAGCATTTT	CASSLGTDSNQPQHF
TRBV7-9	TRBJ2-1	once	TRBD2	TGTGCCAGCAGCTTAGAGGCGGGGGTAAGGTACAATGAGCAGTTCTTC	CASSLEAGVRYNEQFF
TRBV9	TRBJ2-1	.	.	TGTGCCAGCAGCGGGGACTCTTTACCGCTCGACAATGAGCAGTTCTTC	CASSGDSLPLDNEQFF
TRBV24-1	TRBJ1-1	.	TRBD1	TGTGCCACCAGTGACCAGGGGGCGAGTACTGAAGCTTTCTTT	CATSDQGASTEAFF